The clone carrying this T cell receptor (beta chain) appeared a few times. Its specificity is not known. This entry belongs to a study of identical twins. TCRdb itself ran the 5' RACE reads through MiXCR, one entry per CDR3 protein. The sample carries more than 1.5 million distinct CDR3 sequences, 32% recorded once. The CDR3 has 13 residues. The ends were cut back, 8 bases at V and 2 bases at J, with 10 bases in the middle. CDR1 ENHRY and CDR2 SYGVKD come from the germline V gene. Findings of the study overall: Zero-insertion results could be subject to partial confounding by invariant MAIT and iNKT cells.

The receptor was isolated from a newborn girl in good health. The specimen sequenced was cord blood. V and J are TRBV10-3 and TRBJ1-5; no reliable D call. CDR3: CAISEMGNQPQHF. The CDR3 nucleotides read TGTGCCATCTCGGAGATGGGCAATCAGCCCCAGCATTTT.